The clone carrying this TCR beta chain has a single count. These data originate in a study of blood T cell repertoires in COVID-19. Study overall: From T cells, B-cell-depleted T cells, or PBMCs came the material, which was cDNA or gDNA.

The CDR3 runs 11 residues. Germline CDR1 and CDR2: LGHDT and YNNKEL (reference sequence). Between the trimmed V and J ends, which lost 8 bases and 8 bases, there was a span of 10 bases. Study members were between about 18 and 90 years old and lived in about two dozen US regions. All recovered Cohort 3 donors got two negative PCRs, got clearance, or saw symptom resolution. Source study methods: Estimated nucleated cell counts came from reference gene primer amplification. TCRdb keeps only in-frame clones here, not all; method: immunoSEQ multiplex PCR. The DNA gave D and trimming, while V, J and clone size come from that table. The sample includes 250,000 to 300,000 clones, 80% to 90% of them seen just once.

This TCR was sampled from a man aged 18 to 30 who had recovered from COVID-19. The specimen was PBMCs or T cells enriched from blood (not recorded which). The chain employs TRBV3-1 (or the pseudogene TRBV3-2) and TRBJ2-1; tentatively, D is TRBD1 (5 bases). The CDR3 here is CASGRVYEQFF. The CDR3 DNA follows: TGTGCCAGCGGCAGGGTCTATGAGCAGTTCTTC.